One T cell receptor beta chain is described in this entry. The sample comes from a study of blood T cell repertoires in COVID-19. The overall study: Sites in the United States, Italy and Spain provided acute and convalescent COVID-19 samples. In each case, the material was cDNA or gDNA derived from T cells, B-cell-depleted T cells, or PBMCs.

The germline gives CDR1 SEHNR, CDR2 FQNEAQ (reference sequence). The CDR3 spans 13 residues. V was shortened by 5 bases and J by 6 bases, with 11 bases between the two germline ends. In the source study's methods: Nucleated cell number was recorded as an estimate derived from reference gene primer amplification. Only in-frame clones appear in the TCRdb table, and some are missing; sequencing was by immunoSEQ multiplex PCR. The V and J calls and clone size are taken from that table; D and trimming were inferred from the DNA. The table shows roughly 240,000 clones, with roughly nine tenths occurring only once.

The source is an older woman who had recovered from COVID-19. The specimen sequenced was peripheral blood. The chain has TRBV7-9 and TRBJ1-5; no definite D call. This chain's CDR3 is CASSPPAGQPQHF. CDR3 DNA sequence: TGTGCCAGCAGCCCCCCGGCGGGTCAGCCCCAGCATTTT.